The sequence of this T cell receptor (beta chain) was determined in a study of T-cell memory formation after mild COVID-19. Study-wide results and limits: A second wave of clones peaked on day 37, and their SARS-CoV-2 specificity went unconfirmed.

The CDR3 is 17 residues long. Trimming removed 2 bases at V and 6 bases at J, with 21 bases between. CDR1 is MNHEY and CDR2 is SVGEGT in the germline V gene. From 5'RACE with constant-segment primers came TCR alpha and TCR beta cDNA libraries that carried sample barcodes and UMIs. From the 5' RACE reads, TCRdb called clonotypes with MiXCR, one entry per CDR3 protein. The sample holds hundreds of thousands of distinct CDR3 sequences, roughly 21% seen once. This clonotype was observed a handful of times. What it binds is not known. The source is an adult woman who had mild COVID-19 (a few samples of this study predate the infection). Cell type and time point are not known. Specimen: PBMCs or a T cell subset sorted from them (not recorded which). J is TRBJ2-3 and V is TRBV6-2 or TRBV6-3; TRBD2 is a possible D gene (6 bases). The CDR3 coding sequence is TGTGCCAGCAGTTACGCCGGGAGTCCCTCGGCTTGGGATACGCAGTATTTT. Its translation: CASSYAGSPSAWDTQYF.